Listed here are 14 T cell receptor beta chains from one sample, sequenced in a study of glioma-infiltrating T cells. TCR alpha and beta CDR3 regions were amplified from RNA using iRepertoire nested multiplex PCR. TCRdb re-called the multiplex PCR reads through MiXCR, storing one row per CDR3 protein. The repertoire has 100,000 to 150,000 distinct CDR3 sequences, approximately 25% of them found once; the top ten carry approximately 14%. Sequences were obtained from glioma tissue, nonneoplastic brain tissue, or PBMCs (not recorded which). Receptor source: a human donor with low-grade glioma or glioblastoma, undergoing nonglioma brain surgery, or in good health (not recorded which).

In this sample, this clonotype turned up many times. The chain joins TRBV20-1 to TRBJ1-2; D ambiguous. Germline V lookup: CDR1 DFQATT, CDR2 SNEGSKA (reference sequence). Deletions cut 1 base from V and 3 bases from J, with 12 bases between. This CDR3 has 14 residues. CDR3 nucleotides: TGCAGTGCTAGAGCTGGCAGCGAATACTATGGCTACACCTTC. This gives the protein CSARAGSEYYGYTF.

The chain is built from TRBV5-1 and TRBJ2-7, with D perhaps TRBD1 (6 bases). Trimming cost V 4 bases and J 4 bases, with 15 bases left between them. The V gene's germline CDR1 is SGHRS and CDR2 YFSETQ. This CDR3 has 14 amino acids. The CDR3 spells CASSPDSKSYEQYF. As DNA, the CDR3 is TGCGCCAGCAGCCCGGACAGTAAATCTTACGAGCAGTACTTC. The whole variable domain, filled in from reference TRBV5-1 and TRBJ2-7, reads KAGVTQTPRYLIKTRGQQVTLSCSPISGHRSVSWYQQTPGQGLQFLFEYFSETQRNKGNFPGRFSGRQFSNSRSEMNVSTLELGDSALYLCASSPDSKSYEQYFGPGTRLTVT.

About this clonotype itself: Given a much more abundant clone one base away, this may be a read error. The chain employs TRBV14 and TRBJ2-7; D possibly corresponds to TRBD1 (5 bases). This CDR3 region has 18 residues. The V gene's germline CDR1 is SGHDN and CDR2 FVKESK. The ends were cut back, 5 bases at V and 1 base at J, with 24 bases in the middle. CDR3 protein: CASSALPYTGTTSYEQYF. CDR3 nucleotides: TGTGCCAGCAGCGCCCTACCTTACACAGGAACAACATCCTACGAGCAGTACTTC.

Concerning this clonotype itself: This could be a read error, since a much larger clone is one nucleotide away. The rearrangement joins TRBV14 to TRBJ2-7; a weak D match, TRBD2 (6 bases). Trimming left V 2 bases short and J 6 bases short, with 14 bases between. The CDR3 is made up of 14 amino acids. Germline assignment: CDR1 SGHDN and CDR2 FVKESK. CDR3 amino acids: CASSQINYGSEQYF. The DNA for the CDR3 is TGTGCCAGCAGCCAAATAAACTACGGGAGCGAGCAGTACTTC.

Ten or more counts support this clonotype. The chain uses TRBV18 and TRBJ2-3; 9 bases map to TRBD1. From germline, CDR1 is KGHSH and CDR2 LQKENI. After removal of 2 bases from V and 3 bases from J, the junction contained 3 bases not matched to a gene. The CDR3 has 15 residues. The CDR3 loop is CASSPGTGKTDTQYF. CDR3 in DNA: TGTGCCAGCTCACCAGGGACAGGGAAAACAGATACGCAGTATTTT.

This chain connects TRBV19 to TRBJ2-3; D not certain. The CDR3 is 17 amino acids. The ends were cut back, 5 bases at V and 0 bases at J, with 18 bases in the middle. From germline, CDR1 is LNHDA and CDR2 SQIVND (reference sequence). The CDR3 DNA reads as TGTGCCAGTAGTCCTCTTTTTAGTGGAACTAGCACAGATACGCAGTATTTT. Amino acid sequence: CASSPLFSGTSTDTQYF.

This clonotype was found a few times. This chain uses TRBV3-1 with TRBJ2-7; 7 bases match TRBD1. CDR3 length equals 18 residues. Germline V CDR1 and CDR2: LGHDT, YNNKEL (reference sequence). V shed 2 bases and J 4 bases; nucleotides not matched to a gene: 17. CDR3 nucleotides: TGTGCCAGCAGCCAAATGGGGACAGAACAAGTTAGGGTGTACGAGCAGTACTTC. Protein sequence: CASSQMGTEQVRVYEQYF.

Ten or more counts support this clonotype. The chain combines TRBV7-2 with TRBJ1-5; 9 bases agree with TRBD1. This CDR3 is built from 14 residues. The junction had 4 bases not matched to a gene; V was cut back by 4 bases and J by 6 bases. CDR1 SGHTA and CDR2 FQGNSA come from the germline V gene. CDR3 nucleotide sequence: TGTGCCAGCAGCTCGGACAGGGGTTCTCAGCCCCAGCATTTT. Its translation is CASSSDRGSQPQHF. The entire variable domain, with the rest obtained from reference TRBV7-2 and TRBJ1-5, is as follows: GAGVSQSPSNKVTEKGKDVELRCDPISGHTALYWYRQSLGQGLEFLIYFQGNSAPDKSGLPSDRFSAERTGGSVSTLTIQRTQQEDSAVYLCASSSDRGSQPQHFGDGTRLSIL.

This clonotype was counted between two and nine times. The chain employs TRBV4-1 and TRBJ2-1, with 8 bases aligning to TRBD2. This CDR3 is built from 17 residues. Losses at the gene ends were 0 bases for V and 6 bases for J; bases not matched to a gene: 10. Looked up from germline, CDR1 is MGHRA and CDR2 is YSYEKL. The CDR3 region is CASSQDPGLVLPNEQFF. The CDR3 DNA follows: TGCGCCAGCAGCCAAGATCCGGGACTAGTGCTCCCCAATGAGCAGTTCTTC.

This clonotype was found many times. The chain uses TRBV2 and TRBJ2-7; perhaps D is TRBD1 or TRBD2 (6 bases each). The V and J ends lost 5 bases and 5 bases respectively, with 19 bases between them. Per germline, CDR1 SNHLY and CDR2 FYNNEI. The CDR3 contains 15 residues. The CDR3 loop is CASSPQGLRDNEQYF. CDR3 sequence (DNA): TGTGCCAGCAGTCCACAGGGTCTGCGGGACAACGAGCAGTACTTC. Filled out from reference TRBV2 and TRBJ2-7, the complete variable domain reads EPEVTQTPSHQVTQMGQEVILRCVPISNHLYFYWYRQILGQKVEFLVSFYNNEISEKSEIFDDQFSVERPDGSNFTLKIRSTKLEDSAMYFCASSPQGLRDNEQYFGPGTRLTVT.

This clonotype was seen at least ten times. The chain carries TRBV6-1 and TRBJ1-1, with 7 bases matching TRBD1. The CDR3 is 14 residues long. V shed 6 bases and J 4 bases; nucleotides not matched to a gene: 8. The germline gives CDR1 MNHNS, CDR2 SASEGT. This chain's CDR3 is CASSRQGEATEAFF. The CDR3 DNA reads as TGTGCCAGCAGCCGCCAGGGGGAAGCCACTGAAGCTTTCTTT.

The table lists this clonotype with a few counts. The chain joins TRBV6-6 to TRBJ2-1, with TRBD2 matching 11 bases. This CDR3 is built from 17 residues. J was trimmed by 5 bases and V by 0 bases; bases with no gene match: 6. Germline V gene sequence: CDR1 MNHNY, CDR2 SVGAGI (reference sequence). In nucleotides, the CDR3 is TGTGCCAGCAGTTACTCGTTAGCGGGAGGGCCAAACAATGAGCAGTTCTTC. Its translation is CASSYSLAGGPNNEQFF.

On this clonotype: This may be a read error, as it is one base from a much larger clone. V is TRBV7-2 and J is TRBJ2-7; TRBD2 matches at 7 bases. CDR1 and CDR2 from the germline V gene are SGHTA and FQGNSA. The CDR3 consists of 13 residues. Written as DNA, the CDR3 is TGTGCCAGCAGGGTAGCGGGCGACTACGAGCGGTACTTC. Its translation: CASRVAGDYERYF.

The chain employs TRBV30 and TRBJ2-7, with D maybe TRBD1 (6 bases). V was shortened by 3 bases and J by 2 bases, with 14 bases between the two germline ends. Germline-derived CDR1 and CDR2 are GTSNPN and SVGIG (reference sequence). This CDR3 is built from 14 residues. Here the CDR3 reads CAWSQGIGAYEQYF. Written as DNA, the CDR3 is TGTGCCTGGAGCCAGGGGATCGGGGCCTACGAGCAGTACTTC.